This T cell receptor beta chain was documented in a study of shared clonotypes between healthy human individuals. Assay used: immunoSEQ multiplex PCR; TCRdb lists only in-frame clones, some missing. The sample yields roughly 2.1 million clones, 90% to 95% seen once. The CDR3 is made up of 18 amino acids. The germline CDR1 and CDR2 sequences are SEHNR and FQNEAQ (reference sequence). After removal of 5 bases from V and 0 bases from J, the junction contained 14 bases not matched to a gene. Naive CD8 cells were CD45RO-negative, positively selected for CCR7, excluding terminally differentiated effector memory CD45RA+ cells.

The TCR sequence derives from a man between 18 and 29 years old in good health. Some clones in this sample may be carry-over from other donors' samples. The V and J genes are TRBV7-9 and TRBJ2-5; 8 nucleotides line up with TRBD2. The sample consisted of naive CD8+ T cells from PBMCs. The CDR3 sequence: CASSPPAGGAGNQETQYF. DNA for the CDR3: TGTGCCAGCAGCCCCCCGGCCGGGGGGGCCGGTAACCAAGAGACCCAGTACTTC.